Listed below are T cell receptor beta chains from one sample, sequenced in a study of T cells in Graves' hyperthyroidism and ophthalmopathy. TCRdb recomputed calls from the multiplex PCR reads with MiXCR, one row per CDR3 protein. Altogether more than 600,000 distinct CDR3 sequences are present, around 17% being singletons, with the ten largest covering roughly 8%. The material sequenced was blood. Receptors were obtained from a man younger than 35 with Graves' hyperthyroidism. Each CDR3 is given with its conserved first and last residue. A D gene is named only where the DNA matches it firmly. Expanded clones get a size class; other rows say once, few or many, or leave the size out.

12,many,TRBD1,TRBV12-3/TRBV12-4,TRBJ1-1,TGTGCCAGCAGACCTAACAGGGGAACAGCTTTCTTT,CASRPNRGTAFF
16,NA,TRBD2,TRBV6-1,TRBJ2-1,TGTGCCAGCACTGAACTGGGACTAGCGGGAGGTCTTGAGCAGTTCTTC,CASTELGLAGGLEQFF
13,many,TRBD2,TRBV20-1,TRBJ2-1,TGCAGTTCGACTACGGGAGGGCCGGATGAGCAGTTCTTC,CSSTTGGPDEQFF
15,NA,TRBD2,TRBV20-1,TRBJ2-7,TGCAGTGCTGGGAAGACTAGCGGTTTTTCCTACGAGCAGTACTTC,CSAGKTSGFSYEQYF
16,many,TRBD1,TRBV28,TRBJ2-5,TGTGCCAGCAGTAGCTCCGGGACAGGGGCGGCAGAGACCCAGTACTTC,CASSSSGTGAAETQYF
16,many,TRBD2,TRBV28,TRBJ2-1,TGTGCCAGCAGTTTAGGACTAGCCGAAAAGAGGAATGAGCAGTTCTTC,CASSLGLAEKRNEQFF
15,many,TRBD2,TRBV20-1,TRBJ2-3,TGCAGTGCTAAGCGGGGGGGAGGGCCCCGGAATACGCAGTATTTT,CSAKRGGGPRNTQYF
16,many,TRBD2,TRBV27,TRBJ2-7,TGTGCCAGCAGTTTACGGGCTAGCGGGGGAACCTACGAGCAGTACTTC,CASSLRASGGTYEQYF
17,many,TRBD2,TRBV2,TRBJ2-5,TGTGCCAGCAGTGACTGGGCGAGCGGGAGGCTCCAAGAGACCCAGTACTTC,CASSDWASGRLQETQYF
20,NA,TRBD2,TRBV3-1,TRBJ2-1,TGTGCCAGCAGCCCCAAGTCCCCTCTAGCGGGAGGGTGGTCCTACAATGAGCAGTTCTTC,CASSPKSPLAGGWSYNEQFF
13,NA,NA,TRBV12-3/TRBV12-4,TRBJ2-3,TGTGTCAGCAGCCCAATTGGCTTAAGGACGCAGTATTTT,CVSSPIGLRTQYF
14,many,NA,TRBV5-1,TRBJ2-7,TGCGCCAGCAGCGCCACAGGCCCCCCCTACGAGCAGTACTTC,CASSATGPPYEQYF
12,NA,NA,TRBV20-1,TRBJ1-4,TGCAGTGCCCCGATAGGGGGGGAAAAACTGTTTTTT,CSAPIGGEKLFF
18,NA,TRBD2,TRBV11-2,TRBJ2-3,TGTGCCAGCAGCTTAAGGTCGGGAGGGTCCCTAGACACAGATACGCAGTATTTT,CASSLRSGGSLDTDTQYF
16,NA,TRBD1,TRBV29-1,TRBJ2-3,TGCAGCGCCGAGAGTGGGGACAGGGGATTGGCAGATACGCAGTATTTT,CSAESGDRGLADTQYF
13,NA,NA,TRBV6-2/TRBV6-3,TRBJ1-4,TGTGCCAGCAGTTACACCGGGGGAGAAAAACTGTTTTTT,CASSYTGGEKLFF
14,many,NA,TRBV6-1,TRBJ1-1,TGTGCCAGCAGTGATGAAGCCGTCGTCACTGAAGCTTTCTTT,CASSDEAVVTEAFF
16,many,NA,TRBV7-2,TRBJ2-3,TGTGCCAGCAGCACCCTTCAGGGGCCCTTTCGGAATACGCAGTATTTT,CASSTLQGPFRNTQYF
16,NA,TRBD1,TRBV18,TRBJ1-3,TGTGCCAGCTCACTCGGGACAGGCACATCTGGAAACACCATATATTTT,CASSLGTGTSGNTIYF
15,few,NA,TRBV7-9,TRBJ1-2,TGTGCCAGCAGCTCCGGGGGGGCGATGGACTATGGCTACACCTTC,CASSSGGAMDYGYTF
12,many,NA,TRBV28,TRBJ2-1,TGTGCCAGCAGCACAGCCTACAATGAGCAGTTCTTC,CASSTAYNEQFF
14,few,NA,TRBV5-4,TRBJ2-5,TGTGCCAGCAGCTTGGGGGGGGCCGACGAGACCCAGTACTTC,CASSLGGADETQYF
15,NA,TRBD2,TRBV6-2/TRBV6-3,TRBJ2-1,TGTGCCAGCAGACAATTAGCGGGGGGGGTCAATGAGCAGTTCTTC,CASRQLAGGVNEQFF
14,NA,NA,TRBV5-5,TRBJ1-2,TGTGCCAGCAGCGAAGGGCCGACTTACTATGGCTACACCTTC,CASSEGPTYYGYTF
16,NA,TRBD2,TRBV5-1,TRBJ2-3,TGCGCCAGCAGCTTGTTTAGCGGGGACCTCACAGATACGCAGTATTTT,CASSLFSGDLTDTQYF
14,few,NA,TRBV6-1,TRBJ1-1,TGTGCCAGCCCTAGGACGGAGGGGAACACTGAAGCTTTCTTT,CASPRTEGNTEAFF
14,NA,NA,TRBV7-9,TRBJ2-1,TGTGCCAGCAGCTTACAGGGGGAGGGGGTTGAGCAGTTCTTC,CASSLQGEGVEQFF
14,NA,TRBD1,TRBV28,TRBJ1-1,TGTGCCAGCAGTGACTGGACAGGGGGCGGTGAAGCTTTCTTT,CASSDWTGGGEAFF
13,many,NA,TRBV11-2,TRBJ2-7,TGTGCCAGCAGCGGTCGCGACACGACCGAACAGTACTTC,CASSGRDTTEQYF
15,many,NA,TRBV28,TRBJ2-2,TGTGCCAGCAGTTTAGCGGGGTTGAACACCGGGGAGCTGTTTTTT,CASSLAGLNTGELFF
13,NA,NA,TRBV6-2/TRBV6-3,TRBJ2-3,TGTGCCAGCAGACCCGACTTCGTAGATACGCAGTATTTT,CASRPDFVDTQYF
14,many,NA,TRBV11-3,TRBJ2-4,TGTGCCAGCAGCTTATCATCGTGGAAGGACATTCAGTACTTC,CASSLSSWKDIQYF
15,NA,NA,TRBV7-9,TRBJ2-3,TGTGCCAGCAGCTTACAGGGGTTAGTGACAGATACGCAGTATTTT,CASSLQGLVTDTQYF
14,few,TRBD1,TRBV20-1,TRBJ2-7,TGCAGTGCCAGAGCCGGGACAGGGGACTACGAGCAGTACTTC,CSARAGTGDYEQYF
16,few,NA,TRBV9,TRBJ2-3,TGTGCCAGCAGCGTCCTCGGGGCTAGGCGTACAGATACGCAGTATTTT,CASSVLGARRTDTQYF
15,few,NA,TRBV11-1,TRBJ2-1,TGTGCCAGCAGCCCCGGGCCCTCAAAACGTGATGAGCAGTTCTTC,CASSPGPSKRDEQFF
17,few,NA,TRBV28,TRBJ2-5,TGTGCCAGCAGTTTAAGTCTGCCAGGGCCAAAAAAAGAGACCCAGTACTTC,CASSLSLPGPKKETQYF